The rows below give T cell receptor beta chains drawn from one sample of a study of blood T cell repertoires in COVID-19. The protocol was immunoSEQ multiplex PCR, while the TCRdb copy is restricted to in-frame clones and leaves out a portion. The sample shows approximately 240,000 clones, roughly nine tenths of them seen only once. Sequencing was performed on PBMCs or T cells enriched from blood (not recorded which). The source of these receptors is a woman aged 50 to 60 in a cohort exposed to, infected with or recovered from COVID-19 (not recorded which). The CDR3 runs from the conserved cysteine through the conserved F or W. D genes are given only for firm matches. Some rows mark clone size as missing; the rest say once, few, many or name a class of expanded clone.

D,V,J,size,DNA,CDR3
.,TRBV7-7,TRBJ2-1,.,TGTGCTAGCAGCTTAGGACGAGGGGGGGCCTACAATGAGCAGTTCTTC,CASSLGRGGAYNEQFF
.,TRBV3-1/TRBV3-2,TRBJ2-3,.,TGTGCCAGCAGCCCAAGATCAGGCCCCACCCACACAGATACGCAGTATTTT,CASSPRSGPTHTDTQYF
TRBD1,TRBV5-4,TRBJ1-1,.,TGTGCCAGCAGCTTGGGGGGACAGACCACTGAAGCTTTCTTT,CASSLGGQTTEAFF
TRBD1,TRBV7-2,TRBJ1-5,.,TGTGCCAGCAGCTTCGACAGGGGCAATCAGCCCCAGCATTTT,CASSFDRGNQPQHF
.,TRBV4-3,TRBJ1-2,.,TGCGCCAGCAGCCAAGGGTCAGGCTATGGCTACACCTTC,CASSQGSGYGYTF
TRBD1,TRBV28,TRBJ2-2,.,TGTGCCAGCAGTTCCGGACCGGGACAGGACACCGGGGAGCTGTTTTTT,CASSSGPGQDTGELFF
TRBD1,TRBV7-3,TRBJ1-2,.,TGTGCCCGCTCTCTCGGGACAGGGACATATGGCTACACCTTC,CARSLGTGTYGYTF
.,TRBV28,TRBJ1-1,.,TGTGCCAGCAGTTGGGGCGGGAACACTGAAGCTTTCTTT,CASSWGGNTEAFF
.,TRBV5-1,TRBJ1-1,.,TGCGCCAGCAGCCCGGACGGGGGTCAGGTGAACACTGAAGCTTTCTTT,CASSPDGGQVNTEAFF
.,TRBV18,TRBJ1-2,.,TGTGCCAGCTCACTGGTCGTTACGGTCGGGTCTAGCTATGGCTACACCTTC,CASSLVVTVGSSYGYTF
.,TRBV2,TRBJ1-1,.,TGTGCCAGCAGCGGGCCTCAAACGGGGACTGAAGCTTTCTTT,CASSGPQTGTEAFF
.,TRBV7-9,TRBJ2-7,.,TGTGCCAGCTCTGCGGGGAGAGCCTACGAGCAGTACTTC,CASSAGRAYEQYF
.,TRBV30,TRBJ2-7,.,TGTGCCTGGAGTGGGACTGTTCGGTACGAGCAGTACTTC,CAWSGTVRYEQYF
.,TRBV5-4,TRBJ2-2,few,TGTGCCAGCAGCTTGTTATCCGGGTCGGACACCGGGGAGCTGTTTTTT,CASSLLSGSDTGELFF
TRBD1,TRBV5-1,TRBJ1-1,.,TGCGCCAGCAGCTCAGGCACAGGGGTAGCTTTCTTT,CASSSGTGVAFF
.,TRBV4-3,TRBJ1-1,.,TGCGCCAGCAGCCAAGTCGGGGAAAACACTGAAGCTTTCTTT,CASSQVGENTEAFF
.,TRBV2,TRBJ1-4,.,TGTGCCAGCAGTGGACCCACAGATTTCCATGCACTGTTTTTT,CASSGPTDFHALFF
.,TRBV9,TRBJ1-2,.,TGTGCCAGCAGCGATAGTCCCCAAATTTCCGACTATGGCTACACCTTC,CASSDSPQISDYGYTF
.,TRBV9,TRBJ2-2,.,TGTGCCAGCAGCGTAGTGGGGGGAAACACCGGGGAGCTGTTTTTT,CASSVVGGNTGELFF
TRBD1,TRBV29-1,TRBJ1-2,.,TGCAGCGTAGAAGCCGGGACAGCTAACTATGGCTACACCTTC,CSVEAGTANYGYTF
.,TRBV5-4,TRBJ2-1,.,TGTGCCAGCACCCTTACCTCCGGGACATACAATGAGCAGTTCTTC,CASTLTSGTYNEQFF
.,TRBV6-5,TRBJ1-1,.,TGTGCCAGCAGTTACCGGGACACTGAAGCTTTCTTT,CASSYRDTEAFF
.,TRBV3-1/TRBV3-2,TRBJ2-7,.,TGTGCCAGCAGCCAAGCGGGTTCCGAGCAGTACTTC,CASSQAGSEQYF
.,TRBV27,TRBJ2-7,.,TGTGCCAGCAGTCCCATAGCCCAGGGGCCCTACTCCTACGAGCAGTACTTC,CASSPIAQGPYSYEQYF
.,TRBV5-1,TRBJ1-4,few,TGCGCCAGGACTTTTGAGGGACACTTTAATGAAAAACTGTTTTTT,CARTFEGHFNEKLFF
TRBD1,TRBV15,TRBJ1-6,.,TGTGCCACCAGCAGAGGGGACAGCCTTAATTCACCCCTCCACTTT,CATSRGDSLNSPLHF
.,TRBV7-2,TRBJ2-2,.,TGTGCCAGCAGCTTAGCCGCGCGGACGAACACCGGGGAGCTGTTTTTT,CASSLAARTNTGELFF
.,TRBV7-2,TRBJ1-6,.,TGTGCCAGCACCCTTCAGAGTGGGGGGAATTCACCCCTCCACTTT,CASTLQSGGNSPLHF
TRBD1,TRBV7-3,TRBJ1-2,.,TGTGCCAGCAGCCAGACGACAGGGGGCTATGGCTACACCTTC,CASSQTTGGYGYTF
TRBD1,TRBV7-2,TRBJ1-2,.,TGTGCCAGCAGCCGGGACAGGGGGATCTATGGCTACACCTTC,CASSRDRGIYGYTF
.,TRBV4-1,TRBJ2-7,.,TGCGCCAGCAGCCAAGAGGTGACACCTCCCGAGCAGTACTTC,CASSQEVTPPEQYF
.,TRBV5-5,TRBJ1-5,.,TGTGCCAGCAGCTTAAATCTTGTTGATACTCTCCAGCATTTT,CASSLNLVDTLQHF
.,TRBV6-5,TRBJ2-7,.,TGTGCCAGCAGTTCCTCTTACTACGAGCAGTACTTC,CASSSSYYEQYF
.,TRBV28,TRBJ1-6,few,TGTGCCAGCAGTTCCCTAAATTCACCCCTCCACTTT,CASSSLNSPLHF
TRBD2,TRBV5-1,TRBJ2-3,.,TGCGCCAGCAGCGGGCAGCGGGGGGGCCGTGGCACAGATACGCAGTATTTT,CASSGQRGGRGTDTQYF
.,TRBV21-1,TRBJ2-6,.,TGTGCCAGCAGCAAAGGGGCCGTCGTTTTAGGGGCCAACGTCCTGACTTTC,CASSKGAVVLGANVLTF
.,TRBV15,TRBJ1-4,.,TGTGCCACCAGCGAAGGGGAGGGGCCCGGGGGTGCTAATGAAAAACTGTTTTTT,CATSEGEGPGGANEKLFF
TRBD2,TRBV7-6,TRBJ2-2,.,TGTGCCAGCAGCTCCGAGGGACTAGCGGGGGCCGGGGAGCTGTTTTTT,CASSSEGLAGAGELFF
.,TRBV28,TRBJ1-4,.,TGTGCCAGCAGGTCTAACCCGCCCCCCTCTAATGAAAAACTGTTTTTT,CASRSNPPPSNEKLFF
TRBD1,TRBV28,TRBJ1-1,.,TGTGCCAGCAGCCCGGGACAGGGGTTTACTGAAGCTTTCTTT,CASSPGQGFTEAFF
.,TRBV28,TRBJ1-4,.,TGTGCCAGCGGTACCGCCAGGGGCCCAGAGGAAAAACTGTTTTTT,CASGTARGPEEKLFF
TRBD1,TRBV19,TRBJ2-1,.,TGTGCCAGTAGTATATTAATGGGGACAGGGGACAATGAGCAGTTCTTC,CASSILMGTGDNEQFF
.,TRBV6-5,TRBJ1-4,.,TGTGCCAGCCTCGACAAGAATTTTAATGAAAAACTGTTTTTT,CASLDKNFNEKLFF
TRBD1,TRBV7-8,TRBJ1-2,.,TGTGCCAGCAGCTCGGGGCCTGGACAGGGGAAAGGTGGCGGCTACACCTTC,CASSSGPGQGKGGGYTF
TRBD1,TRBV10-1,TRBJ1-1,.,TGCGCCAGCGGGACAGGGAGGACTGAAGCTTTCTTT,CASGTGRTEAFF
.,TRBV10-3,TRBJ1-1,.,TGTGCCATCAGTGAAATCGGGGGGACAAGGACTGAAGCTTTCTTT,CAISEIGGTRTEAFF
TRBD1,TRBV3-1/TRBV3-2,TRBJ1-1,.,TGTGCCAGCAGCCACGATGGGACAGGGCCTGAAGCTTTCTTT,CASSHDGTGPEAFF
TRBD1,TRBV6-5,TRBJ1-2,.,TGTGCCAGCAGTTTAAGGACAGGGGGTAACTATGGCTACACCTTC,CASSLRTGGNYGYTF
.,TRBV19,TRBJ1-5,.,TGTGCCAGTAGAACATCAGATAGCAATCAGCCCCAGCATTTT,CASRTSDSNQPQHF
.,TRBV3-1/TRBV3-2,TRBJ1-2,.,TGTGCCAGCAGCTACCCACAGGGACCGAACACCTTC,CASSYPQGPNTF
TRBD2,TRBV30,TRBJ2-3,.,TGTGCCTGGAGTGTATCCCCGCTAGCGGGGACTAGCACAGATACGCAGTATTTT,CAWSVSPLAGTSTDTQYF
.,TRBV21-1,TRBJ2-1,.,TGTGCCAGCAGCAAGGGGGTAGCGGGTCCCAAGGGGCAGTTCTTC,CASSKGVAGPKGQFF
.,TRBV5-1,TRBJ1-1,few,TGCGCCAGCAGCTTGGGCGGCGGTGCAGGGTACACTGAAGCTTTCTTT,CASSLGGGAGYTEAFF
.,TRBV10-3,TRBJ2-7,.,TGTGCCATCAGTGAAAACAGGGGGGGAAGAGGGATCTACGAGCAGTACTTC,CAISENRGGRGIYEQYF
TRBD1,TRBV5-1,TRBJ1-1,.,TGCGCCAGCAGCTTTTCGTCAGGGGGGCGCACTGAAGCTTTCTTT,CASSFSSGGRTEAFF
TRBD1,TRBV28,TRBJ1-2,.,TGTGCCAGCAGTCCCCAGACAGGGGCCTCCTATGGCTACACCTTC,CASSPQTGASYGYTF
.,TRBV3-1/TRBV3-2,TRBJ2-1,once,TGTGCCAGCAGCCACCTAGGCTCCTACAATGAGCAGTTCTTC,CASSHLGSYNEQFF
TRBD1,TRBV27,TRBJ1-3,.,TGTGCCAGCAGACCCCAGGGACAGCTCTCTGGAAACACCATATATTTT,CASRPQGQLSGNTIYF